The clone carrying this T cell receptor beta chain was observed a few times. The antigen remains unidentified. The sample is drawn from a study of cytotoxic CD8 clonotypes in ibrutinib-treated CLL. Overall study: Timing of response sample collection was a median around twelve months after treatment start, with a range of 6 to 36. An average of 255,043 productive templates and around 100,000 productive rearrangements was obtained per sample.

The CDR3 sequence is 15 residues long. The V and J ends lost 6 bases and 1 base respectively, with 12 bases between them. The germline V gene has CDR1 MNHEY and CDR2 SVGAGI. Study-wide findings and caveats: Public clonotypes occurred uncommonly; on treatment, they contracted or remained stable.

Sequencing sought depths of 1 in 200,000 to 1 in 1 million T cells. Only in-frame clones appear in the TCRdb table, and some are missing; sequencing was by immunoSEQ multiplex PCR. The sample lists some 200,000 clones; approximately 75% were seen once. The clonotype originates from a human donor with chronic lymphocytic leukemia. Source: PBMCs, taken after 12 months of ibrutinib treatment. The V gene is TRBV6-5, the J gene TRBJ2-2; weak D call: TRBD1 (5 bases). Here the CDR3 reads CASRIFRGNTGELFF. In nucleotides, the CDR3 is TGTGCCAGCAGGATTTTTAGGGGGAACACCGGGGAGCTGTTTTTT.